Each of the 21 T cell receptor beta chains below was sequenced from the same sample in a study of vaccination and CD4 T cells after COVID-19. Sequence data for DNA of cultured CD4+ T cells were generated by the Oncomine TCR Beta short-read assay. From the PCR reads, TCRdb called clonotypes with MiXCR, one entry per CDR3 protein. The sample gives 20,000 to 25,000 distinct CDR3 sequences, roughly 70% of which show up once; 8.5% to 10% is in the top ten. Sample treatment: approximately nine-day PBMC culture with coronavirus spike peptide pools or control peptides (ViraFEST assay). These receptors have no identified antigens. The sequenced sample consisted of CD4+ T cells from blood, cultured in vitro. All receptors derive from a human donor who had recovered from COVID-19.

The V and J genes are TRBV11-3 and TRBJ2-7, with TRBD1 identical over 7 bases. The CDR3 extends over 13 amino acids. Trimming cost V 5 bases and J 3 bases; bases outside gene matches: 4. Germline V gene lookup returns CDR1 SGHNT and CDR2 YENEEA. Written as DNA, the CDR3 is TGTGCCAGCAGCCAGGGGGATCACTACGAGCAGTACTTC. This gives the protein CASSQGDHYEQYF.

The chain recombines TRBV9 with TRBJ2-2; possibly TRBD2 for D (6 bases). In germline, CDR1 is SGDLS, CDR2 YYNGEE. V dropped 4 bases and J dropped 4 bases, with 20 bases sitting between them. This CDR3 has 17 residues. The CDR3 DNA reads TGTGCCAGCAGCCCCCGCCCTGGGGCGGGAAGCACCGGGGAGCTGTTTTTT. Translated: CASSPRPGAGSTGELFF.

V gene TRBV28 combines with J gene TRBJ1-2; D gene uncertain. This CDR3 region has 14 residues. Germline CDR1 reads MDHEN; CDR2 reads SYDVKM. Trimming took 7 bases from V and 8 from J, leaving 20 bases between them. The CDR3 here is CASTPPGEPWGYTF. CDR3 in DNA: TGTGCCAGCACCCCCCCTGGGGAACCCTGGGGCTACACCTTC.

The rearrangement joins TRBV10-1 to TRBJ1-5; 7 bases map to TRBD1. CDR1 is WNHNN, CDR2 SYGVQD, per germline (reference sequence). V gave up 9 bases and J gave up 0 bases; unmatched junction bases: 5. The CDR3 spans 14 residues. The CDR3 DNA reads as TGCGCCAGGCAGGGGGAGATTAGCAATCAGCCCCAGCATTTT. It yields the protein CARQGEISNQPQHF.

The rearrangement links TRBV20-1 to TRBJ2-2, with TRBD2 matching over 9 bases. Germline V gives CDR1 DFQATT, CDR2 SNEGSKA (reference sequence). The CDR3 has 13 amino acids. V was clipped by 4 bases and J by 7 bases; unmatched bases: 4. The CDR3 region has the DNA TGCAGTGCTATAGCGGGAGCCTTCGGGGAGCTGTTTTTT. As protein: CSAIAGAFGELFF.

The J gene is TRBJ1-5, the V gene TRBV6-2 or TRBV6-3; TRBD1 agrees at 7 bases. Germline V gene data show CDR1 as MNHEY and CDR2 as SVGEGT. The CDR3 sequence is 15 residues long. The ends lost 1 base at V and 3 bases at J; junction bases unmatched: 3. CDR3 in DNA: TGTGCCAGCAGTTACTTAGACAGGGTCAATCAGCCCCAGCATTTT. It specifies CASSYLDRVNQPQHF.

The chain employs TRBV7-3 and TRBJ2-5; tentative D call: TRBD1 (6 bases). Deletions cut 0 bases from V and 5 bases from J, with 10 bases between. The CDR3 has 14 amino acids. Germline V gene data show CDR1 as SGHTA and CDR2 as FQGTGA. The CDR3 loop is CASSLTYREETQYF. The CDR3, as DNA: TGTGCCAGCAGCTTAACTTACAGGGAGGAGACCCAGTACTTC.

This clonotype is deemed large. The CDR3 coding sequence is TGTGCCAGCAGTTACCGTGGCAGGGGGCCGGGAGGCTACACCTTC. It specifies CASSYRGRGPGGYTF. The rearrangement links TRBV12-3 or TRBV12-4 to TRBJ1-2; 8 nucleotides agree with TRBD1. This CDR3 region has 15 residues. V was pared by 4 bases and J by 8 bases, with 12 bases of the junction left unmatched.

This clonotype came up a few times. The gene calls are TRBV19 and TRBJ1-2; D gene uncertain. This CDR3 has 14 residues. The germline V and J ends were trimmed by 3 bases and 9 bases, with 17 bases remaining between them. The germline gives CDR1 LNHDA, CDR2 SQIVND (reference sequence). The CDR3, as DNA: TGTGCCAGTAGTATCTTGTCCGGGCCCGCCAGCTACACCTTC. The encoded protein is CASSILSGPASYTF. The whole variable domain, remainder taken from reference TRBV19 and TRBJ1-2, is DGGITQSPKYLFRKEGQNVTLSCEQNLNHDAMYWYRQDPGQGLRLIYYSQIVNDFQKGDIAEGYSVSREKKESFPLTVTSAQKNPTAFYLCASSILSGPASYTFGSGTRLTVV.

The CDR3 bases are TGTGCCAGCAGCCAACTAGCGGGATCTTACAATGAGCAGTTCTTC. It translates to CASSQLAGSYNEQFF. The chain recombines TRBV14 with TRBJ2-1, with 9 bases lining up with TRBD2. The CDR3 runs 15 residues. V trimming: 2 bases; J trimming: 4 bases; junction bases outside the gene matches: 3. The germline CDR1 and CDR2 sequences are SGHDN and FVKESK.

The chain has TRBV7-2 and TRBJ2-7; TRBD2 might be the D (6 bases). The CDR3 spans 15 residues. The germline V gene has CDR1 SGHTA and CDR2 FQGNSA. Trimming removed 7 bases at V and 1 base at J, with 17 bases between. CDR3 bases: TGTGCCAGCAACCCTGGGGGTAGCGGATCCTACGAGCAGTACTTC. Its translation is CASNPGGSGSYEQYF. The whole variable domain, filled in from reference TRBV7-2 and TRBJ2-7, reads GAGVSQSPSNKVTEKGKDVELRCDPISGHTALYWYRQSLGQGLEFLIYFQGNSAPDKSGLPSDRFSAERTGGSVSTLTIQRTQQEDSAVYLCASNPGGSGSYEQYFGPGTRLTVT.

This rearrangement joins TRBV7-2 to TRBJ1-2, with a tentative D call TRBD1 (6 bases). Trimming removed 4 bases from V and 8 bases from J, with 14 bases in between. CDR3 length: 13 amino acids. The germline V gene encodes CDR1 SGHTA and CDR2 FQGNSA. The CDR3 nucleotides read TGTGCCAGCAGCTCAACTCACAGGGACGGCTACACCTTC. Its protein is CASSSTHRDGYTF.

The V call is TRBV7-6, the J call TRBJ1-3; D not resolved. The V end lost 3 bases, the J end lost 0 bases, and 12 bases lay between the germline ends. The CDR3 covers 16 residues. Germline CDR1 and CDR2: SGHVS and FNYEAQ. CDR3 coding DNA: TGTGCCAGCAGCTTGACGAGGAGGGTCTCTGGAAACACCATATATTTT. The encoded protein is CASSLTRRVSGNTIYF.

The chain has TRBV27 and TRBJ1-2; TRBD1 aligns across 9 bases. The germline CDR1 and CDR2 sequences are MNHEY and SMNVEV (reference sequence). The junction had 4 bases not matched to a gene; V was cut back by 1 base and J by 4 bases. The CDR3 consists of 15 residues. Written as DNA, the CDR3 is TGTGCCAGCAGTTTATTAGGACAGGGGTCCTATGGCTACACCTTC. It yields the protein CASSLLGQGSYGYTF.

This chain joins TRBV20-1 and TRBJ2-7; 7 bases map to TRBD2. The CDR3 sequence is 13 residues long. Germline CDR1 DFQATT, CDR2 SNEGSKA (reference sequence). V was clipped by 6 bases and J by 4 bases; unmatched bases: 9. CDR3 sequence: CSAKAGTKYEQYF. As DNA, the CDR3 is TGCAGTGCCAAGGCCGGGACTAAGTACGAGCAGTACTTC.

This clonotype was counted only a few times. The chain recombines TRBV7-8 with TRBJ2-2, with unresolved D. There are 14 residues in the CDR3. Germline-derived CDR1 and CDR2 are SGHVS and FQNEAQ. V gave up 5 bases and J gave up 6 bases, with 13 bases separating them. CDR3 coding DNA: TGTGCCAGCAGCAGAGCAAGAATCGCCGGGGAGCTGTTTTTT. It is translated as CASSRARIAGELFF.

This chain connects TRBV20-1 to TRBJ1-5; possible D gene TRBD1, 6 bases. The germline V gene encodes CDR1 DFQATT and CDR2 SNEGSKA (reference sequence). The CDR3 contains 12 residues. V lost 4 bases, J lost 3 bases, and 7 bases lay in between. The CDR3 DNA reads TGCAGTGCTATGGGGGCCAATCAGCCCCAGCATTTT. This gives the protein CSAMGANQPQHF.

The chain recombines TRBV7-9 with TRBJ2-7, with D perhaps TRBD1 or TRBD2 (5 bases each). Germline V gives CDR1 SEHNR, CDR2 FQNEAQ (reference sequence). The CDR3 contains 13 residues. V lost 5 bases and J 4 bases, leaving 12 bases between the germline ends. The CDR3 loop is CASSRAEGYEQYF. The CDR3 DNA reads as TGTGCCAGCAGCCGGGCCGAGGGGTACGAGCAGTACTTC.

The CDR3 reads CASSGQGFPNEKLFF. The CDR3 bases are TGTGCCAGCAGCGGACAGGGGTTCCCTAATGAAAAACTGTTTTTT. V is TRBV7-2 and J is TRBJ1-4, with 9 bases matching TRBD1. V gave up 5 bases and J gave up 3 bases; unmatched junction bases: 4. The CDR3 is made up of 15 amino acids. CDR1 and CDR2 (germline): SGHTA, FQGNSA.

This sequence joins TRBV18 and TRBJ2-7; D gene uncertain. The CDR3 is 11 amino acids. Trimming took 5 bases from V and 2 from J, leaving 4 bases between them. The germline V gene has CDR1 KGHSH and CDR2 LQKENI. The CDR3 DNA follows: TGTGCCAGCTCATCTACCTACGAGCAGTACTTC. This codes for CASSSTYEQYF.

This chain connects TRBV7-2 to TRBJ2-7, with no clear D. Germline V gene data show CDR1 as SGHTA and CDR2 as FQGNSA. V dropped 3 bases and J dropped 8 bases, with 8 bases sitting between them. This CDR3 contains 11 residues. CDR3: CASSFSTKQYF. CDR3 nucleotides: TGTGCCAGCAGCTTTTCTACGAAGCAGTACTTC.